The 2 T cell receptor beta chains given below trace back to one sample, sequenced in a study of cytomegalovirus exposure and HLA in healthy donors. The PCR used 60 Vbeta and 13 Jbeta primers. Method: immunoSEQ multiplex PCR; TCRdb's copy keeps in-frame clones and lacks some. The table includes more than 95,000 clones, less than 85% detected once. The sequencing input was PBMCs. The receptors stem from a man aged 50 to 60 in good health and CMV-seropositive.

CDR3 bases: TGTGCCAGCAGCTTGGAGGCAGGGGGGAGCTACACCTTC. As protein: CASSLEAGGSYTF. The chain couples TRBV5-4 to TRBJ1-2; 7 bases match TRBD1. The V segment lost 0 bases and the J segment 9 bases; nucleotides outside the gene matches: 5. Germline lookup yields CDR1 SGHNT and CDR2 YYREEE (reference sequence). The CDR3 runs to 13 residues. The full variable domain, its missing parts supplied by reference TRBV5-4 and TRBJ1-2, is ETGVTQSPTHLIKTRGQQVTLRCSSQSGHNTVSWYQQALGQGPQFIFQYYREEENGRGNFPPRFSGLQFPNYSSELNVNALELDDSALYLCASSLEAGGSYTFGSGTRLTVV.

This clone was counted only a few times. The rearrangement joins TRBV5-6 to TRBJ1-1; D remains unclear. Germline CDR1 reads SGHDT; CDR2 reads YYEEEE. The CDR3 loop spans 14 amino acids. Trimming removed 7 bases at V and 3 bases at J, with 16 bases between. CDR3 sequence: CASFTASGYTEAFF. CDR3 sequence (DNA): TGTGCCAGCTTCACAGCAAGTGGGTACACTGAAGCTTTCTTT.